Each of the 22 T cell receptor beta chains below was sequenced from the same sample in a study of long-term antiretroviral therapy in people with HIV. With survey level as its setting, the immunoSEQ assay was v3.0. TCRdb's table, derived via immunoSEQ multiplex PCR, lists solely in-frame clones and lacks some. The sample consists of 30,000 to 40,000 clones, over 80% of them appearing once. Sequences were derived from unsorted PBMCs, sampled 1.5 years after starting antiretroviral therapy. These TCRs come from a man younger than 30 with HIV.

J is TRBJ2-5 and V is TRBV7-9, with D perhaps TRBD2 (5 bases). In germline, CDR1 is SEHNR, CDR2 FQNEAQ (reference sequence). This CDR3 region has 14 residues. Trimming removed 4 bases at V and 3 bases at J, with 12 bases between. The CDR3 DNA reads as TGTGCCAGCAGCTGGAGTGAGGGAAAAGAGACCCAGTACTTC. The encoded protein is CASSWSEGKETQYF. The whole variable domain, remainder taken from reference TRBV7-9 and TRBJ2-5, is DTGVSQNPRHKITKRGQNVTFRCDPISEHNRLYWYRQTLGQGPEFLTYFQNEAQLEKSRLLSDRFSAERPKGSFSTLEIQRTEQGDSAMYLCASSWSEGKETQYFGPGTRLLVL.

The table lists this clone with a few counts. This rearrangement joins TRBV7-2 to TRBJ1-2, with 7 bases identical to TRBD1. The V segment lost 5 bases and the J segment 8 bases; nucleotides outside the gene matches: 11. The CDR3 loop spans 14 amino acids. Germline V lookup: CDR1 SGHTA, CDR2 FQGNSA. The chain's CDR3 is CASSRDRASSGYTF. The CDR3 DNA is TGTGCCAGCAGCCGTGACAGGGCAAGTTCCGGCTACACCTTC.

The DNA for the CDR3 is TGTGCCTGGAGTGTGGGACCGAGAACCTATGGCTACACCTTC. It codes for CAWSVGPRTYGYTF. V and J are TRBV30 and TRBJ1-2; weak D call: TRBD1 (5 bases). The V end was cut by 0 bases, the J end by 4 bases, with 12 bases between. Germline V lookup: CDR1 GTSNPN, CDR2 SVGIG (reference sequence). There are 14 residues in the CDR3.

The chain couples TRBV19 to TRBJ2-7; TRBD2 is a possible D gene (5 bases). V gave up 3 bases and J gave up 7 bases, with 13 bases separating them. This CDR3 has 13 residues. Germline values: CDR1 LNHDA, CDR2 SQIVND (reference sequence). The CDR3: CASSILNEREQYF. The CDR3 DNA reads as TGTGCCAGTAGTATCCTGAACGAGCGGGAGCAGTACTTC.

This clone was seen just once. The V call is TRBV7-8, the J call TRBJ2-7, with a possible D match to TRBD2 (6 bases). In germline, CDR1 is SGHVS, CDR2 FQNEAQ. CDR3 length: 14 amino acids. V lost 5 bases to trimming and J lost 2 bases, with 13 bases between them. This CDR3 is CASSRGPGAYEQYF. The CDR3, as DNA: TGTGCCAGCAGCCGAGGCCCGGGGGCCTACGAGCAGTACTTC.

The V and J genes are TRBV29-1 and TRBJ2-3; TRBD2 aligns across 11 bases. Germline V gene sequence: CDR1 SQVTM, CDR2 ANQGSEA. V gave up 4 bases and J gave up 8 bases; unmatched junction bases: 5. This CDR3 contains 13 residues. The CDR3 sequence is CSVVLAGASTQYF. CDR3 nucleotide sequence: TGCAGCGTTGTACTAGCGGGAGCCAGTACGCAGTATTTT.

The chain links TRBV5-6 to TRBJ2-1; 12 bases are shared with TRBD2. V gave up 4 bases and J gave up 9 bases; unmatched junction bases: 14. The CDR3 covers 17 residues. CDR1 and CDR2 from the germline V gene are SGHDT and YYEEEE. CDR3 in amino acids: CASSLWTSGKNSGEQFF. The CDR3, as DNA: TGTGCCAGCAGCCTTTGGACTAGCGGGAAAAATTCGGGTGAGCAGTTCTTC.

In DNA, the CDR3 is TGTGCCAGCAGGGAACCAGGGGGCAGGACCGGGGAGCTGTTTTTT. Translating gives CASREPGGRTGELFF. This chain uses TRBV2 with TRBJ2-2, with 8 bases fitting TRBD1. J was trimmed by 5 bases and V by 6 bases; bases with no gene match: 8. The CDR3 covers 15 residues. Germline values: CDR1 SNHLY, CDR2 FYNNEI.

The chain employs TRBV5-4 and TRBJ1-2; 7 positions agree with TRBD1. Germline lookup yields CDR1 SGHNT and CDR2 YYREEE (reference sequence). The CDR3 runs to 13 residues. J lost 3 bases, V lost 3 bases, and 2 bases had no gene match. The CDR3 DNA reads TGTGCCAGCAGCTCCGGGACAGACTATGGCTACACCTTC. Protein: CASSSGTDYGYTF.

The gene calls are TRBV28 and TRBJ2-7, with TRBD2 matching over 13 bases. The V gene end was trimmed by 5 bases and the J gene end by 2 bases; junction bases not matched to a gene: 6. The CDR3 contains 16 residues. The V gene's germline CDR1 is MDHEN and CDR2 SYDVKM. The CDR3 reads CASSTPGTSGTYEQYF. The CDR3 DNA is TGTGCCAGCAGTACACCCGGGACTAGCGGGACCTACGAGCAGTACTTC.

The rearrangement links TRBV2 to TRBJ1-2; D possibly corresponds to TRBD1 (6 bases). The CDR3 sequence is 13 residues long. The germline gives CDR1 SNHLY, CDR2 FYNNEI. Trimming shortened V by 4 bases and J by 3 bases, and 9 bases separated the two germline ends. The CDR3 here is CASSGGGYYGYTF. In DNA, the CDR3 is TGTGCCAGCAGTGGTGGGGGCTACTATGGCTACACCTTC. The entire variable domain, with the rest obtained from reference TRBV2 and TRBJ1-2, is as follows: EPEVTQTPSHQVTQMGQEVILRCVPISNHLYFYWYRQILGQKVEFLVSFYNNEISEKSEIFDDQFSVERPDGSNFTLKIRSTKLEDSAMYFCASSGGGYYGYTFGSGTRLTVV.

This clone is medium-sized in the sample. V usage is TRBV6-5 and J usage is TRBJ1-2; no firm D call. Germline V CDR1 and CDR2: MNHEY, SVGAGI. The CDR3 extends over 14 amino acids. V was shortened by 2 bases and J by 5 bases, with 12 bases between the two germline ends. In nucleotides, the CDR3 is TGTGCCAGCAGTTACGGTGAGGGAAAGTATGGCTACACCTTC. Its translation: CASSYGEGKYGYTF.

This chain connects TRBV28 to TRBJ1-2; no clear D. Trimming removed 6 bases at V and 4 bases at J, with 9 bases between. This CDR3 contains 12 residues. CDR1 is MDHEN and CDR2 is SYDVKM in the germline V gene. CDR3 coding DNA: TGTGCCAGCAGCTACGATCGCTATGGCTACACCTTC. It specifies CASSYDRYGYTF.

The J gene is TRBJ2-5, the V gene TRBV11-1; 10 positions match TRBD2. Per the germline V gene, CDR1 is SGHAT and CDR2 is FQDESV (reference sequence). V shed 5 bases and J 1 base; nucleotides not matched to a gene: 7. The CDR3 runs 16 residues. This chain's CDR3 is CASSTRLAGFQETQYF. The CDR3 bases are TGTGCCAGCAGCACCCGACTAGCGGGCTTCCAAGAGACCCAGTACTTC.

V and J are TRBV5-1 and TRBJ1-2; TRBD1 aligns across 9 bases. Germline V gene data show CDR1 as SGHRS and CDR2 as YFSETQ. The CDR3 runs 16 residues. Losses at the gene ends were 0 bases for V and 5 bases for J; bases not matched to a gene: 8. The CDR3 sequence: CASSLGPQGALYGYTF. CDR3 DNA: TGCGCCAGCAGCTTGGGACCACAGGGGGCTTTGTATGGCTACACCTTC.

V usage is TRBV29-1 and J usage is TRBJ2-2; D is undetermined. The CDR3 is 12 residues long. Germline V gene lookup returns CDR1 SQVTM and CDR2 ANQGSEA. V lost 7 bases and J lost 2, with 8 bases in between. In DNA, the CDR3 is TGCAGCGCGAGCGATAACACCGGGGAGCTGTTTTTT. It is translated as CSASDNTGELFF.

The rearrangement links TRBV7-2 to TRBJ2-7; the D gene could be TRBD1 or TRBD2 (5 bases each). V gave up 4 bases and J gave up 2 bases, with 15 bases separating them. Looked up from germline, CDR1 is SGHTA and CDR2 is FQGNSA. This CDR3 region has 15 residues. CDR3 nucleotide sequence: TGTGCCAGCAGCTACTTCGGGGCAGCCACCTACGAGCAGTACTTC. This sequence encodes CASSYFGAATYEQYF. Supplemented by reference TRBV7-2 and TRBJ2-7, the full variable domain reads GAGVSQSPSNKVTEKGKDVELRCDPISGHTALYWYRQSLGQGLEFLIYFQGNSAPDKSGLPSDRFSAERTGGSVSTLTIQRTQQEDSAVYLCASSYFGAATYEQYFGPGTRLTVT.

This clone was recorded only once. The V and J genes are TRBV7-9 and TRBJ1-1; tentatively, D is TRBD1 (6 bases). The CDR3 runs 14 residues. Germline CDR1 reads SEHNR; CDR2 reads FQNEAQ (reference sequence). Trimming took off 5 bases at V and 5 bases at J, with 15 bases between the two ends. CDR3 in amino acids: CASSTVGGATEAFF. The CDR3 coding sequence is TGTGCCAGCAGCACAGTCGGGGGGGCTACTGAAGCTTTCTTT.

The rearrangement uses TRBV30 and TRBJ2-5; tentatively, D is TRBD2 (5 bases). CDR1 and CDR2 from the germline V gene are GTSNPN and SVGIG (reference sequence). This CDR3 region has 14 residues. The germline V and J ends were trimmed by 0 bases and 4 bases, with 12 bases remaining between them. The chain's CDR3 is CAWSVAAGVETQYF. As DNA, the CDR3 is TGTGCCTGGAGTGTAGCGGCTGGGGTAGAGACCCAGTACTTC.

This rearrangement joins TRBV10-3 to TRBJ2-7; 9 nucleotides agree with TRBD2. Germline CDR1 and CDR2: ENHRY and SYGVKD. The CDR3 length is 17 residues. The V gene end was trimmed by 0 bases and the J gene end by 0 bases; junction bases not matched to a gene: 6. The CDR3 nucleotides read TGTGCCATCAGTGAGTCTTTAGCGGGAGAGTTCTCCTACGAGCAGTACTTC. Translated, it gives CAISESLAGEFSYEQYF.

The gene calls are TRBV19 and TRBJ1-1; no clear D gene. The CDR3 loop spans 15 amino acids. Germline V lookup: CDR1 LNHDA, CDR2 SQIVND (reference sequence). The V and J ends lost 0 bases and 0 bases respectively, with 8 bases between them. The CDR3 DNA follows: TGTGCCAGTAGTATAGATGATACGGTGAACACTGAAGCTTTCTTT. Its protein is CASSIDDTVNTEAFF.

The rearrangement uses TRBV2 and TRBJ2-7; 10 bases map to TRBD1. V lost 7 bases, J lost 2 bases, and 5 bases stayed unmatched. The CDR3 is 14 amino acids. CDR1 is SNHLY, CDR2 FYNNEI, per germline. The CDR3 DNA reads as TGTGCCAGCAATTACGACAGGGGGCCCTACGAGCAGTACTTC. This codes for CASNYDRGPYEQYF. Based on the CDR3 plus reference TRBV2 and TRBJ2-7, the full variable domain is EPEVTQTPSHQVTQMGQEVILRCVPISNHLYFYWYRQILGQKVEFLVSFYNNEISEKSEIFDDQFSVERPDGSNFTLKIRSTKLEDSAMYFCASNYDRGPYEQYFGPGTRLTVT.